The 21 T cell receptor beta chains below were found in one sample sequenced in a study of blood T cell repertoires in COVID-19. Profiled with immunoSEQ multiplex PCR; TCRdb holds only in-frame clones, not every one. The table includes 200,000 or so clones, roughly 92% detected once. The specimen sequenced was peripheral blood. The receptors shown here come from a man between 60 and 70 years old with COVID-19, enrolled during active disease.

This clone is a singleton in its sample. The chain uses TRBV7-9 and TRBJ1-1; D unclear. The CDR3 extends over 14 amino acids. Per germline, CDR1 SEHNR and CDR2 FQNEAQ (reference sequence). The germline V and J ends were trimmed by 5 bases and 2 bases, with 12 bases remaining between them. The CDR3 protein is CASSPIMSNTEAFF. The CDR3 DNA reads TGTGCCAGCAGCCCTATTATGTCCAACACTGAAGCTTTCTTT.

V and J are TRBV19 and TRBJ2-3; TRBD1 matches at 9 bases. Germline trimming cut 2 bases from V and 5 bases from J; bases unmatched to any gene: 8. This CDR3 is 16 amino acids long. Germline V gene sequence: CDR1 LNHDA, CDR2 SQIVND (reference sequence). Here the CDR3 reads CASSIYGGQGKDTQYF. The CDR3 region has the DNA TGTGCCAGTAGTATATATGGGGGACAGGGTAAAGATACGCAGTATTTT. Filled out from reference TRBV19 and TRBJ2-3, the complete variable domain reads DGGITQSPKYLFRKEGQNVTLSCEQNLNHDAMYWYRQDPGQGLRLIYYSQIVNDFQKGDIAEGYSVSREKKESFPLTVTSAQKNPTAFYLCASSIYGGQGKDTQYFGPGTRLTVL.

The chain uses TRBV2 and TRBJ2-2; 7 bases align to TRBD1. Looked up from germline, CDR1 is SNHLY and CDR2 is FYNNEI. CDR3 size: 13 residues. V lost 6 bases and J lost 5; bases outside the gene matches: 3. The DNA of the CDR3 is TGTGCCAGCAGCCGACAGGGTACCGGGGAGCTGTTTTTT. It encodes CASSRQGTGELFF.

J is TRBJ2-2 and V is TRBV11-2; TRBD2 is a possible D gene (7 bases). The ends were cut back, 4 bases at V and 6 bases at J, with 21 bases in the middle. The CDR3 runs 17 residues. Germline values: CDR1 SGHAT, CDR2 FQNNGV. The CDR3 reads CASSSLGGRGRAGELFF. In DNA, the CDR3 is TGTGCCAGCAGCTCCTTAGGGGGGAGGGGACGGGCCGGGGAGCTGTTTTTT.

This clone was counted between two and nine times. V gene TRBV19 combines with J gene TRBJ2-7; the D gene is possibly TRBD2 (6 bases). CDR1 is LNHDA and CDR2 is SQIVND in the germline V gene (reference sequence). V was shortened by 6 bases and J by 3 bases, with 15 bases between the two germline ends. This CDR3 is built from 14 residues. In DNA, the CDR3 is TGTGCCAGTAGGCAGGGAGCCGGGGGCTACGAGCAGTACTTC. Translating it yields CASRQGAGGYEQYF. The entire variable domain, with the rest obtained from reference TRBV19 and TRBJ2-7, is as follows: DGGITQSPKYLFRKEGQNVTLSCEQNLNHDAMYWYRQDPGQGLRLIYYSQIVNDFQKGDIAEGYSVSREKKESFPLTVTSAQKNPTAFYLCASRQGAGGYEQYFGPGTRLTVT.

V is TRBV5-1 and J is TRBJ2-7; TRBD2 is a possible D gene (7 bases). The CDR3 has 14 amino acids. V lost 4 bases, J lost 1 base, and 12 bases lay in between. CDR1 is SGHRS and CDR2 is YFSETQ in the germline V gene. The CDR3 loop is CASSVGGLSYEQYF. For the CDR3, the DNA is TGCGCCAGCAGCGTGGGGGGGCTATCCTACGAGCAGTACTTC.

The V and J genes are TRBV28 and TRBJ1-3; no clear D. In germline, CDR1 is MDHEN, CDR2 SYDVKM. The CDR3 runs to 16 residues. V gave up 2 bases and J gave up 0 bases, with 11 bases separating them. The CDR3 spells CASSLRTPSSGNTIYF. Here the CDR3 DNA reads TGTGCCAGCAGTTTACGAACTCCGAGCTCTGGAAACACCATATATTTT.

The rearrangement links TRBV2 to TRBJ2-7, with D possibly matching TRBD2 (6 bases). Trimming took off 6 bases at V and 0 bases at J, with 6 bases between the two ends. CDR1 is SNHLY and CDR2 is FYNNEI in the germline V gene. CDR3 length equals 12 residues. The CDR3 protein is CASREGSYEQYF. The CDR3 DNA reads TGTGCCAGCAGGGAGGGCTCCTACGAGCAGTACTTC.

The V gene is TRBV9, the J gene TRBJ2-1; 11 bases fit TRBD2. This CDR3 is built from 16 residues. V dropped 3 bases and J dropped 8; count of bases not matched to a gene: 10. Germline CDR1 and CDR2: SGDLS and YYNGEE. The CDR3 nucleotides read TGTGCCAGCAGCGCATTGACTAGCGGGGTGTTGGATGAGCAGTTCTTC. Protein: CASSALTSGVLDEQFF.

The J gene is TRBJ1-1, the V gene TRBV6-5; D uncertain. The CDR3 consists of 15 residues. Germline V gives CDR1 MNHEY, CDR2 SVGAGI. The V gene lost 5 bases and the J gene lost 1 base, with 14 bases spanning the gap. CDR3 sequence (DNA): TGTGCCAGCAGTAGAGCGGGGTCCCCGAACACTGAAGCTTTCTTT. Translating gives CASSRAGSPNTEAFF.

This rearrangement joins TRBV5-1 to TRBJ1-3; D is unresolved. Germline CDR1 is SGHRS and CDR2 is YFSETQ. The CDR3 has 16 residues. V was shortened by 3 bases and J by 0 bases, with 13 bases between the two germline ends. The CDR3 region is CASSSTAYSSGNTIYF. CDR3 coding DNA: TGCGCCAGCAGCTCAACGGCCTACAGCTCTGGAAACACCATATATTTT.

V is TRBV10-1 and J is TRBJ2-1, with TRBD2 matching 11 bases. The CDR3 runs 17 residues. V gave up 1 base and J gave up 7 bases; unmatched junction bases: 9. The germline V gene encodes CDR1 WNHNN and CDR2 SYGVQD (reference sequence). This CDR3 is CASSEYIAGGFWNEQFF. The CDR3 region has the DNA TGCGCCAGCAGTGAGTACATAGCGGGAGGGTTCTGGAATGAGCAGTTCTTC.

The V call is TRBV5-1, the J call TRBJ2-7; D may be TRBD2 (6 bases). V was pared by 5 bases and J by 1 base, with 19 bases between. The CDR3 runs 16 residues. The V gene's germline CDR1 is SGHRS and CDR2 YFSETQ. CDR3 DNA sequence: TGCGCCAGCAGAAGCTTGGGGCGCGGGAATTCCTACGAGCAGTACTTC. Its protein product is CASRSLGRGNSYEQYF.

The V gene is TRBV25-1, the J gene TRBJ2-7, with D possibly being TRBD1 (6 bases). This CDR3 is built from 16 residues. Trimming removed 4 bases at V and 6 bases at J, with 22 bases between. Germline V gene data show CDR1 as MGHDK and CDR2 as SYGVNS. CDR3 residues: CASSGVEGGTKGEQYF. As DNA, the CDR3 is TGTGCCAGCAGTGGAGTGGAAGGGGGAACGAAGGGCGAGCAGTACTTC.

The chain links TRBV2 to TRBJ2-3; a weak D match, TRBD2 (7 bases). Germline loops: CDR1 SNHLY, CDR2 FYNNEI. Trimming left V 6 bases short and J 10 bases short, with 14 bases between. CDR3 length equals 12 residues. CDR3 residues: CASSPQGRAQYF. The CDR3 nucleotides read TGTGCCAGCAGCCCCCAGGGGAGGGCGCAGTATTTT.

This clone showed up just once. This chain uses TRBV19 with TRBJ2-6; 8 bases are shared with TRBD1. Germline assignment: CDR1 LNHDA and CDR2 SQIVND (reference sequence). This CDR3 is built from 16 residues. Trimming removed 3 bases from V and 1 base from J; junction bases left unmatched: 2. The CDR3 coding sequence is TGTGCCAGTAGTATGGACAGGGTGTCTGGGGCCAACGTCCTGACTTTC. Translated, it gives CASSMDRVSGANVLTF.

CDR3 amino acids: CASSFTGKNEKLFF. CDR3 DNA: TGTGCCAGCAGTTTTACAGGGAAGAATGAAAAACTGTTTTTT. This sequence joins TRBV27 and TRBJ1-4; D is perhaps TRBD1 (6 bases). CDR1 and CDR2 (germline): MNHEY, SMNVEV (reference sequence). The V and J ends lost 3 bases and 5 bases respectively, with 10 bases between them. This CDR3 region has 14 residues.

This sequence joins TRBV18 and TRBJ2-7; possibly TRBD1 for D (5 bases). The CDR3 runs to 14 residues. Germline V gives CDR1 KGHSH, CDR2 LQKENI. The germline V and J ends were trimmed by 0 bases and 5 bases, with 11 bases remaining between them. The CDR3 loop reads CASSPPASGNEQYF. CDR3 coding DNA: TGTGCCAGCTCACCACCGGCGTCAGGGAACGAGCAGTACTTC. Filled out from reference TRBV18 and TRBJ2-7, the complete variable domain reads NAGVMQNPRHLVRRRGQEARLRCSPMKGHSHVYWYRQLPEEGLKFMVYLQKENIIDESGMPKERFSAEFPKEGPSILRIQQVVRGDSAAYFCASSPPASGNEQYFGPGTRLTVT.

The chain couples TRBV5-4 to TRBJ2-1; a possible D gene is TRBD2 (7 bases). The germline V and J ends were trimmed by 5 bases and 0 bases, with 9 bases remaining between them. The CDR3 covers 14 residues. Germline-derived CDR1 and CDR2 are SGHNT and YYREEE (reference sequence). The CDR3, as DNA: TGTGCCAGCAGGAGGGGGGGCTCCTACAATGAGCAGTTCTTC. It yields the protein CASRRGGSYNEQFF.

V and J are TRBV18 and TRBJ2-3; D possibly corresponds to TRBD1 (6 bases). V was cut by 2 bases and J by 6 bases, with 18 bases left in between. The CDR3 has 16 residues. Per germline, CDR1 KGHSH and CDR2 LQKENI. CDR3 nucleotide sequence: TGTGCCAGCTCACCAGGACAGTCCGTTTATAGGGATACGCAGTATTTT. It is translated as CASSPGQSVYRDTQYF.

The V gene is TRBV29-1, the J gene TRBJ1-1; D possibly corresponds to TRBD1 (5 bases). V lost 4 bases and J lost 1, with 13 bases in between. The CDR3 runs 14 residues. Per germline, CDR1 SQVTM and CDR2 ANQGSEA. The CDR3 loop reads CSVGDRQGNTEAFF. The DNA of the CDR3 is TGCAGCGTTGGAGATCGCCAGGGGAACACTGAAGCTTTCTTT.